This entry lists 21 T cell receptor beta chains sequenced from one sample in a study of shared clonotypes between healthy human individuals. Sequencing was performed with immunoSEQ multiplex PCR; in TCRdb, only in-frame clones are kept and a portion is missing. The data show about 1 million clones, approximately 76% seen once. Input material: memory CD4+ T cells sorted from blood. Subset here: CD45RA-negative fraction. The receptors stem from a man aged 18 to 30 in good health.

This chain links TRBV5-5 with TRBJ2-2, with 14 bases fitting TRBD2. Germline V gene lookup returns CDR1 SGHKS and CDR2 YYEKEE (reference sequence). With 4 bases clipped from V and 4 bases from J, the junction kept 12 bases outside the gene matches. The CDR3 has 19 amino acids. CDR3 loop: CASSGDDPGLAGATGELFF. CDR3 nucleotides: TGTGCCAGCAGCGGGGACGACCCGGGACTAGCGGGAGCCACCGGGGAGCTGTTTTTT.

This clone was seen once. The rearrangement uses TRBV14 and TRBJ2-5; D might be TRBD2 (5 bases). V was cut by 5 bases and J by 8 bases, with 15 bases left in between. Per germline, CDR1 SGHDN and CDR2 FVKESK. The CDR3 runs to 13 residues. This CDR3 is CASSWTSLGTQYF. The CDR3 DNA reads TGTGCCAGCAGCTGGACTTCCCTCGGCACCCAGTACTTC.

This clone was counted at least ten times. J is TRBJ2-5 and V is TRBV5-1; TRBD2 is a possible D gene (5 bases). Germline CDR1 and CDR2: SGHRS and YFSETQ. This CDR3 comprises 14 residues. V gave up 4 bases and J gave up 2 bases, with 12 bases separating them. This chain's CDR3 is CASSPGWNQETQYF. The CDR3 region has the DNA TGCGCCAGCAGCCCGGGGTGGAATCAAGAGACCCAGTACTTC.

CDR3 sequence reads: CASRVGMSGNTIYF. The CDR3, as DNA: TGTGCCAGCAGGGTGGGCATGTCTGGAAACACCATATATTTT. The V gene is TRBV6-5, the J gene TRBJ1-3; no clear D. The length of the CDR3 is 14 residues. V lost 6 bases and J 1 base, leaving 10 bases between the germline ends. The germline gives CDR1 MNHEY, CDR2 SVGAGI.

The chain employs TRBV7-2 and TRBJ2-3; D perhaps matches TRBD2 (5 bases). Germline V gene lookup returns CDR1 SGHTA and CDR2 FQGNSA. The CDR3 covers 17 residues. Deletions cut 7 bases from V and 0 bases from J, with 20 bases between. The CDR3 DNA reads as TGTGCCAGCACCTCTCCAAGCGGCGGACCTAGCACAGATACGCAGTATTTT. This codes for CASTSPSGGPSTDTQYF. The full variable domain, rest sourced from reference TRBV7-2 and TRBJ2-3, is GAGVSQSPSNKVTEKGKDVELRCDPISGHTALYWYRQSLGQGLEFLIYFQGNSAPDKSGLPSDRFSAERTGGSVSTLTIQRTQQEDSAVYLCASTSPSGGPSTDTQYFGPGTRLTVL.

This clone was seen only a few times. The chain links TRBV27 to TRBJ1-2; 8 bases are a match to TRBD1. Per germline, CDR1 MNHEY and CDR2 SMNVEV (reference sequence). The CDR3 extends over 16 amino acids. The J segment lost 4 bases and the V segment lost 1 base, leaving 8 bases of the junction unmatched. CDR3 bases: TGTGCCAGCAGTTTATATCACGGACAGGGAGGCTATGGCTACACCTTC. Protein: CASSLYHGQGGYGYTF.

Worth noting for this clone: One end of the junction is discordant with germline, which a read error may explain. This chain links TRBV7-6 with TRBJ1-3; the D gene is possibly TRBD1 (5 bases). The CDR3 consists of 14 residues. The V gene's germline CDR1 is SGHVS and CDR2 FNYEAQ. CDR3 sequence: CASGGGGSGKTIYF. CDR3 in DNA: TGTGCCAGCGGGGGAGGAGGGAGTGGAAAAACCATATATTTT.

V usage is TRBV11-2 and J usage is TRBJ2-1, with D maybe TRBD2 (7 bases). The germline V and J ends were trimmed by 4 bases and 7 bases, with 17 bases remaining between them. Germline V lookup: CDR1 SGHAT, CDR2 FQNNGV. The CDR3 has 15 amino acids. The CDR3 DNA reads as TGTGCCAGCAGCTCCGATGGGGGGGCGCGTAATGAGCAGTTCTTC. Translating it yields CASSSDGGARNEQFF.

The chain couples TRBV5-6 to TRBJ2-4, with D possibly being TRBD1 (6 bases). CDR1 is SGHDT, CDR2 YYEEEE, per germline. Trimming pared 4 bases from V and 8 bases from J, leaving 13 bases between. CDR3 length equals 13 residues. Here the CDR3 reads CASSQLQGYIQYF. CDR3 nucleotide sequence: TGTGCCAGCAGCCAACTACAGGGTTACATTCAGTACTTC.

The J gene is TRBJ1-2, the V gene TRBV11-2; D not resolved. Trimming pared 5 bases from V and 0 bases from J, leaving 7 bases between. The germline CDR1 and CDR2 sequences are SGHAT and FQNNGV. The CDR3 covers 13 residues. The DNA for the CDR3 is TGTGCCAGCAGCGAGAAAACTAACTATGGCTACACCTTC. Residues: CASSEKTNYGYTF.

This clone has only one observation. The rearrangement uses TRBV7-2 and TRBJ1-1; D remains ambiguous. The CDR3 consists of 13 residues. Trimming removed 4 bases from V and 7 bases from J, with 13 bases in between. CDR1 and CDR2 from the germline V gene are SGHTA and FQGNSA. In DNA form, the CDR3 reads TGTGCCAGCAGCTCGACTTACGGAGGTGAAGCTTTCTTT. It codes for CASSSTYGGEAFF. Drawing the rest from reference TRBV7-2 and TRBJ1-1, the complete variable domain is GAGVSQSPSNKVTEKGKDVELRCDPISGHTALYWYRQSLGQGLEFLIYFQGNSAPDKSGLPSDRFSAERTGGSVSTLTIQRTQQEDSAVYLCASSSTYGGEAFFGQGTRLTVV.

The chain combines TRBV29-1 with TRBJ2-7, with 11 bases fitting TRBD2. CDR3 length: 13 residues. Germline values: CDR1 SQVTM, CDR2 ANQGSEA. The V and J ends lost 7 bases and 6 bases, in that order; junction bases with no gene match: 8. CDR3 in DNA: TGCAGCGGGTCTCCGGGACTAGCGGCCGAGCAGTACTTC. Protein product: CSGSPGLAAEQYF.

Notes on this clone: The identical CDR3 is also encoded by other nucleotide sequences in the sample. The V gene is TRBV18, the J gene TRBJ2-1, with D unclear. V was shortened by 3 bases and J by 0 bases, with 6 bases between the two germline ends. CDR3 length: 14 residues. Germline V gives CDR1 KGHSH, CDR2 LQKENI. Here the CDR3 DNA reads TGTGCCAGCTCACCTCTGGGCTCCTACAATGAGCAGTTCTTC. Residues: CASSPLGSYNEQFF. The full variable domain, rest sourced from reference TRBV18 and TRBJ2-1, is NAGVMQNPRHLVRRRGQEARLRCSPMKGHSHVYWYRQLPEEGLKFMVYLQKENIIDESGMPKERFSAEFPKEGPSILRIQQVVRGDSAAYFCASSPLGSYNEQFFGPGTRLTVL.

This clone was observed once. The rearrangement links TRBV6-5 to TRBJ1-1; 9 bases align to TRBD1. The junction had 5 bases not matched to a gene; V was cut back by 6 bases and J by 0 bases. CDR3 size: 15 residues. The germline CDR1 and CDR2 sequences are MNHEY and SVGAGI. DNA of the CDR3: TGTGCCAGCAGAACAGGGGGCACGGTGAACACTGAAGCTTTCTTT. Translated, it gives CASRTGGTVNTEAFF.

CDR3 loop: CAWETQRNTEAFF. CDR3 sequence (DNA): TGTGCCTGGGAAACCCAGAGGAACACTGAAGCTTTCTTT. The chain is built from TRBV30 and TRBJ1-1; D remains ambiguous. The CDR3 is 13 residues long. Deletions cut 5 bases from V and 1 base from J, with 11 bases between. In germline, CDR1 is GTSNPN, CDR2 SVGIG (reference sequence).

This clone was detected a few times. Other DNA variants within this sample encode the same CDR3. The chain recombines TRBV5-1 with TRBJ2-5; D gene ambiguous. Germline V CDR1 and CDR2: SGHRS, YFSETQ. The length of the CDR3 is 11 residues. The V end lost 4 bases, the J end lost 1 base, and 2 bases lay between the germline ends. The CDR3 nucleotides are TGCGCCAGCAGCGTCCAAGAGACCCAGTACTTC. Its protein product is CASSVQETQYF. Complete variable domain (other parts from reference TRBV5-1 and TRBJ2-5): KAGVTQTPRYLIKTRGQQVTLSCSPISGHRSVSWYQQTPGQGLQFLFEYFSETQRNKGNFPGRFSGRQFSNSRSEMNVSTLELGDSALYLCASSVQETQYFGPGTRLLVL.

The chain employs TRBV19 and TRBJ2-1; the match to TRBD2 covers 14 bases. This CDR3 is 16 amino acids long. The trim removed 5 bases at V and 2 bases at J, leaving 2 bases unmatched. Germline CDR1 reads LNHDA; CDR2 reads SQIVND (reference sequence). CDR3 coding DNA: TGTGCCAGTAGTGAGGGACTAGCGGGGGCCTACAATGAGCAGTTCTTC. It codes for CASSEGLAGAYNEQFF.

For this clone: The identical CDR3 is also encoded by other nucleotide sequences in the sample. The chain carries TRBV15 and TRBJ2-5; 8 positions agree with TRBD1. J gave up 4 bases and V 3 bases, and 1 base lay outside the gene matches. This CDR3 comprises 13 residues. The germline gives CDR1 LNHNV, CDR2 YYDKDF (reference sequence). The CDR3 DNA is TGTGCCACCAGCAGGGACAGGGTAGAGACCCAGTACTTC. It encodes CATSRDRVETQYF.

The chain joins TRBV4-1 to TRBJ2-5; D gene uncertain. Trimming took off 4 bases at V and 0 bases at J, with 18 bases between the two ends. The CDR3 extends over 17 amino acids. Per the germline V gene, CDR1 is MGHRA and CDR2 is YSYEKL. The chain's CDR3 is CASSPGVGRSYQETQYF. In DNA, the CDR3 is TGCGCCAGCAGCCCAGGCGTCGGCCGGAGCTACCAAGAGACCCAGTACTTC.

The sample holds one count of this clone. This chain connects TRBV28 to TRBJ1-5; D possibly corresponds to TRBD1 (5 bases). CDR1 and CDR2 (germline): MDHEN, SYDVKM. With 6 bases removed from V and 6 bases from J, the gap between germline ends came to 18 bases. The CDR3 is 15 amino acids. CDR3 residues: CASSPPGLTLQPQHF. The CDR3 nucleotides read TGTGCCAGCAGCCCCCCGGGACTTACGCTTCAGCCCCAGCATTTT.

The CDR3 loop reads CASSPEQSGRASTDTQYF. Written as DNA, the CDR3 is TGTGCCAGCAGCCCCGAACAGAGCGGGAGGGCTAGCACAGATACGCAGTATTTT. V is TRBV7-2 and J is TRBJ2-3; 10 positions agree with TRBD2. The trim removed 5 bases at V and 0 bases at J, leaving 11 bases unmatched. The CDR3 totals 18 residues. CDR1 SGHTA and CDR2 FQGNSA come from the germline V gene.